This T cell receptor (beta chain) was captured by sequencing in a study of blood T cell repertoires in COVID-19. Original handling: Quantification of nucleated cells was approximated via reference gene primer amplification. Some clones are missing from TCRdb's copy, which holds only in-frame ones; the method was immunoSEQ multiplex PCR. V, J and clone size reflect that table, while D and trimming were determined from the DNA. This table has some 85,000 clones, 80% appearing once. The CDR3 consists of 16 residues. Germline CDR1 and CDR2: SEHNR and FQNEAQ (reference sequence). J was trimmed by 4 bases and V by 1 base; bases with no gene match: 4.

This receptor was obtained from a woman older than 75 with acute or convalescent COVID-19. The source material was peripheral blood. The rearrangement uses TRBV7-9 and TRBJ2-1; TRBD2 matches at 10 bases. CDR3 in DNA: TGTGCCAGCAGCTTAGAGGGTAGCGGGGGGTACAATGAGCAGTTCTTC. Protein product: CASSLEGSGGYNEQFF.